The 20 T cell receptor beta chains presented below share a single source sample, sequenced in a study of T cell responses to AZD1222 COVID-19 vaccine. TCRdb's table, derived via immunoSEQ multiplex PCR, lists solely in-frame clones and lacks some. Among 100,000 or so clones listed, roughly 86% were seen once. Sequencing was performed on peripheral blood, taken on day 0 of AZD1222 vaccination. The receptor source for this set is an adult in good health.

This clone was recorded only once. The genes are TRBV30 and TRBJ2-1; the D is unclear. The CDR3 length is 11 residues. The germline V gene encodes CDR1 GTSNPN and CDR2 SVGIG (reference sequence). V shed 4 bases and J shed 5 bases, with 6 bases lying between them. The CDR3 bases are TGTGCCTGGACGCAAAACAATGAGCAGTTCTTC. Its translation: CAWTQNNEQFF.

The chain couples TRBV7-2 to TRBJ1-2, with a tentative D call TRBD1 (6 bases). CDR3 length equals 14 residues. Trimming took off 7 bases at V and 5 bases at J, with 17 bases between the two ends. The germline CDR1 and CDR2 sequences are SGHTA and FQGNSA. Written as DNA, the CDR3 is TGTGCCAGCAACAGAGGGGGGTATGGATATGGCTACACCTTC. Encoded protein: CASNRGGYGYGYTF.

The V and J genes are TRBV28 and TRBJ1-1; a weak D match, TRBD1 (6 bases). The CDR3 is made up of 14 amino acids. Trimming removed 3 bases at V and 2 bases at J, with 10 bases between. Germline loops: CDR1 MDHEN, CDR2 SYDVKM. The CDR3 loop is CASSFGGTNTEAFF. Written as DNA, the CDR3 is TGTGCCAGCAGTTTTGGGGGGACAAACACTGAAGCTTTCTTT.

This chain uses TRBV7-8 with TRBJ2-5; D gene unclear. CDR3 length: 14 amino acids. Per germline, CDR1 SGHVS and CDR2 FQNEAQ. Trimming removed 2 bases at V and 2 bases at J, with 9 bases between. The CDR3 nucleotides are TGTGCCAGCAGCTTAATGTCGACGCAAGAGACCCAGTACTTC. Translating it yields CASSLMSTQETQYF.

The gene calls are TRBV9 and TRBJ2-2, with 7 bases aligning to TRBD1. The CDR3 has 16 amino acids. V trimming: 0 bases; J trimming: 3 bases; junction bases outside the gene matches: 5. The germline V gene has CDR1 SGDLS and CDR2 YYNGEE. The CDR3 region is CASSVGIGTDTGELFF. CDR3 coding DNA: TGTGCCAGCAGCGTAGGGATCGGGACAGACACCGGGGAGCTGTTTTTT.

This chain uses TRBV5-1 with TRBJ1-3, with unresolved D. V was trimmed by 0 bases and J by 0 bases, leaving 7 bases between them. Germline V CDR1 and CDR2: SGHRS, YFSETQ. CDR3 size: 15 residues. As DNA, the CDR3 is TGCGCCAGCAGCTTGGCCGGAGGCTCTGGAAACACCATATATTTT. Translating it yields CASSLAGGSGNTIYF.

The chain uses TRBV5-1 and TRBJ2-7, with D possibly being TRBD1 or TRBD2 (6 bases each). This CDR3 spans 12 amino acids. Germline CDR1 is SGHRS and CDR2 is YFSETQ. V was cut by 8 bases and J by 7 bases, with 16 bases left in between. CDR3 sequence: CASSTGAEEQYF. The CDR3 DNA sequence: TGCGCCAGTTCAACGGGGGCCGAAGAGCAGTACTTC.

This rearrangement joins TRBV7-2 to TRBJ1-1; D gene ambiguous. Germline CDR1 and CDR2: SGHTA and FQGNSA. With 5 bases removed from V and 1 base from J, the gap between germline ends came to 11 bases. This CDR3 is 14 amino acids long. This CDR3 is CASSLRGQNTEAFF. The CDR3 DNA reads as TGTGCCAGCAGCCTAAGAGGGCAGAACACTGAAGCTTTCTTT.

Here the CDR3 DNA reads TGTGCCTGGAGCCCCGGGACGTATAGCAATCAGCCCCAGCATTTT. Translated, it gives CAWSPGTYSNQPQHF. The chain couples TRBV30 to TRBJ1-5; weak D call: TRBD1 (5 bases). Trimming shortened V by 3 bases and J by 0 bases, and 12 bases separated the two germline ends. Germline loops: CDR1 GTSNPN, CDR2 SVGIG (reference sequence). This CDR3 is built from 15 residues.

The V and J genes are TRBV5-5 and TRBJ1-3, with 10 bases matching TRBD1. The CDR3 has 15 amino acids. V lost 4 bases, J lost 4 bases, and 5 bases stayed unmatched. Germline CDR1 SGHKS, CDR2 YYEKEE (reference sequence). DNA for the CDR3: TGTGCCAGCAGCACTGGGACAGGGGACGGAAACACCATATATTTT. It yields the protein CASSTGTGDGNTIYF. The whole variable domain, remainder taken from reference TRBV5-5 and TRBJ1-3, is DAGVTQSPTHLIKTRGQQVTLRCSPISGHKSVSWYQQVLGQGPQFIFQYYEKEERGRGNFPDRFSARQFPNYSSELNVNALLLGDSALYLCASSTGTGDGNTIYFGEGSWLTVV.

The chain combines TRBV7-2 with TRBJ2-1; no definite D call. V lost 2 bases and J 7 bases, leaving 15 bases between the germline ends. Germline CDR1 and CDR2: SGHTA and FQGNSA. The CDR3 loop spans 15 amino acids. CDR3 region: CASSLIPPSQNEQFF. The CDR3 region has the DNA TGTGCCAGCAGCTTAATCCCACCCTCACAAAATGAGCAGTTCTTC.

The V call is TRBV5-5, the J call TRBJ1-1; the D gene is possibly TRBD1 (5 bases). Germline-derived CDR1 and CDR2 are SGHKS and YYEKEE (reference sequence). Trimming removed 2 bases at V and 4 bases at J, with 12 bases between. The CDR3 sequence is 14 residues long. CDR3 protein: CASSLGAASTEAFF. The CDR3 DNA reads as TGTGCCAGCAGCTTAGGGGCAGCTAGCACTGAAGCTTTCTTT.

The chain employs TRBV6-2 or TRBV6-3 and TRBJ1-2; D gene uncertain. Germline CDR1 MNHEY, CDR2 SVGEGT. The CDR3 spans 15 residues. With 1 base removed from V and 6 bases from J, the gap between germline ends came to 15 bases. CDR3 loop: CASSYLIRGRNGYTF. The CDR3 bases are TGTGCCAGCAGTTACTTAATTAGAGGGAGGAATGGCTACACCTTC.

V and J are TRBV5-1 and TRBJ1-5; tentative D call: TRBD1 (5 bases). The CDR3 has 14 residues. The germline V and J ends were trimmed by 0 bases and 2 bases, with 6 bases remaining between them. CDR1 and CDR2 from the germline V gene are SGHRS and YFSETQ. CDR3 loop: CASSLEGGNQPQHF. Here the CDR3 DNA reads TGCGCCAGCAGCTTGGAAGGGGGCAATCAGCCCCAGCATTTT.

This clone was seen just once. J is TRBJ2-1 and V is TRBV5-1, with D uncertain. Trimming pared 0 bases from V and 10 bases from J, leaving 20 bases between. The germline V gene has CDR1 SGHRS and CDR2 YFSETQ. CDR3 length equals 16 residues. The DNA of the CDR3 is TGCGCCAGCAGCTTGGCCCCTACACGGTTTAGGTACGAGCAGTTCTTC. Translated: CASSLAPTRFRYEQFF.

The chain couples TRBV27 to TRBJ2-3; D remains unclear. This CDR3 region has 12 residues. The V gene's germline CDR1 is MNHEY and CDR2 SMNVEV (reference sequence). Trimming shortened V by 5 bases and J by 5 bases, and 8 bases separated the two germline ends. CDR3 residues: CASSPLGDTQYF. The CDR3 DNA is TGTGCCAGCAGTCCCCTGGGAGATACGCAGTATTTT.

The V and J genes are TRBV6-1 and TRBJ1-4; D unclear. The V and J ends lost 0 bases and 7 bases respectively, with 15 bases between them. CDR1 and CDR2 from the germline V gene are MNHNS and SASEGT. The CDR3 loop spans 16 amino acids. CDR3 nucleotide sequence: TGTGCCAGCAGTGAAGCCGAACCGCCACGGGGTGAAAAACTGTTTTTT. Encoded protein: CASSEAEPPRGEKLFF.

The chain couples TRBV18 to TRBJ2-6; D gene unclear. Germline values: CDR1 KGHSH, CDR2 LQKENI. V gave up 4 bases and J gave up 0 bases, with 7 bases separating them. CDR3 length: 15 residues. The CDR3 coding sequence is TGTGCCAGCTCACGCTCCGGCTCTGGGGCCAACGTCCTGACTTTC. This codes for CASSRSGSGANVLTF.

The chain carries TRBV30 and TRBJ1-5, with D possibly being TRBD1 (6 bases). Looked up from germline, CDR1 is GTSNPN and CDR2 is SVGIG (reference sequence). V lost 2 bases and J lost 1, with 15 bases in between. This CDR3 has 16 residues. The CDR3 DNA reads TGTGCCTGGAGTCCCTTAGGGGGAGGCAGCAATCAGCCCCAGCATTTT. Translating gives CAWSPLGGGSNQPQHF.

The rearrangement joins TRBV4-2 to TRBJ1-1, with D possibly matching TRBD1 (6 bases). The V gene's germline CDR1 is LGHNA and CDR2 YNFKEQ. Trimming took 4 bases from V and 4 from J, leaving 16 bases between them. The CDR3 has 15 residues. This chain's CDR3 is CASSRESGGGTEAFF. The CDR3 bases are TGTGCCAGCAGCCGAGAATCTGGAGGGGGCACTGAAGCTTTCTTT.